A selection of T cell receptor beta chains follows, all from one sample in a study of T cell changes during pregnancy in multiple sclerosis. The assay was immunoSEQ multiplex PCR, and TCRdb's table has in-frame clones only and misses some. The table records around 57,000 clones, around 91% of them present only once. The sample consisted of peripheral blood, taken in the third trimester of pregnancy. The source of these receptors is a female donor in good health, enrolled as a control in a pregnancy study. Both conserved end residues are part of each CDR3. Each record gives: V gene, J gene, clone size, D gene, CDR3 DNA, CDR3 protein. The D gene is left open where the match is weak. The size entry is marked missing in some rows and otherwise reads once, few, many or a size class.

TRBV5-1	TRBJ1-1	.	.	TGCGCCAGCAGCTTGGGACTCGGGACACAGAACACTGAAGCTTTCTTT	CASSLGLGTQNTEAFF
TRBV7-9	TRBJ1-3	few	.	TGTGCCAGCAGCTTGGGGGGGTCCTCTGGAAACACCATATATTTT	CASSLGGSSGNTIYF
TRBV7-2	TRBJ1-3	.	.	TGTGCCAGCAGCTTGGTGGGGGGATCGGATGGAAACACCATATATTTT	CASSLVGGSDGNTIYF
TRBV4-1	TRBJ2-1	.	TRBD2	TGCGCCAGCAGCCCCTACCCAGCGGGAAGGTGGGACAATGAGCAGTTCTTC	CASSPYPAGRWDNEQFF
TRBV6-1	TRBJ2-5	once	.	TGTGCCAGCAGTGAGCAGGGAGAGACCCAGTACTTC	CASSEQGETQYF
TRBV29-1	TRBJ1-2	.	.	TGCAGCGGATCCCGGGGGGGTACAGAGGATTGGGTTTTC	CSGSRGGTEDWVF
TRBV19	TRBJ1-5	.	.	TGTGCCAGTAGTATAGTCGCAGGGCCTAATCAGCCCCAGCATTTT	CASSIVAGPNQPQHF
TRBV9	TRBJ2-1	.	TRBD2	TGTGCCAGCAGCCCAGGACTAGTTTTTCAGTTCTTC	CASSPGLVFQFF
TRBV4-2	TRBJ1-2	.	TRBD1	TGTGCCAGCAGCCAGATGGGGGACAGCTTACTTAACTATGGCTACACCTTC	CASSQMGDSLLNYGYTF
TRBV5-1	TRBJ2-1	.	TRBD2	TGCGCCAGCAGCTTGGGGTATCCTAGCGGAGCCAACTACAATGAGCAGTTCTTC	CASSLGYPSGANYNEQFF
TRBV5-4	TRBJ2-5	.	TRBD1	TGTGCCAGCAGCGGGGAAGGGACAGGGGAAGAGATCCAGTACTTC	CASSGEGTGEEIQYF
TRBV18	TRBJ1-2	.	.	TGTGCCAGCTCACCAATCAGTGGCTATGGCTACACCTTC	CASSPISGYGYTF
TRBV5-1	TRBJ2-7	.	TRBD1	TGCGCCAGCAGCTCGGGACAGGTGGGGTCCTACGAGCAGTACTTC	CASSSGQVGSYEQYF
TRBV7-7	TRBJ2-5	.	TRBD1	TGTGCTAGCAGCTCCTGGACAGGGGGTAGGGAGACCCAGTACTTC	CASSSWTGGRETQYF
TRBV19	TRBJ2-7	.	TRBD2	TGTGCCAGTAGTGTTCTAGCGGGAGTTTACGAGCAGTACTTC	CASSVLAGVYEQYF
TRBV7-9	TRBJ2-3	.	.	TGTGCCAGCAGCCGAGAGGGGGTGGATACGCAGTATTTT	CASSREGVDTQYF
TRBV10-3	TRBJ1-1	once	.	TGTGCCATCAGTGAGGTGGGGAGCATGAACACTGAAGCTTTCTTT	CAISEVGSMNTEAFF
TRBV12-5	TRBJ2-3	few	.	TGTGCTAGTGGTCGGTCGGTGGATACGCAGTATTTT	CASGRSVDTQYF
TRBV18	TRBJ1-3	.	.	TGTGCCAGCTCACCAGAAGTTCAGGCCTCTGGAAACACCATATATTTT	CASSPEVQASGNTIYF
TRBV6-5	TRBJ2-3	once	TRBD1	TGTGCCAGCAGTTACCTCACAGGGGCAGATACGCAGTATTTT	CASSYLTGADTQYF
TRBV4-3	TRBJ2-7	.	.	TGCGCCAGCAGCCAAGTGCGGGGGCCAGGGTACGAGCAGTACTTC	CASSQVRGPGYEQYF
TRBV4-1	TRBJ2-1	few	TRBD2	TGCGCCAGCAGCCAAGTCCCTAGCGGGGGGGAGCAGTTCTTC	CASSQVPSGGEQFF
TRBV19	TRBJ1-1	.	.	TGTGCCAGTAACGAGGGTTCGGCTGAAGCTTTCTTT	CASNEGSAEAFF
TRBV6-6	TRBJ1-5	.	.	TGTGCCAGCAGTTACGCACAGAGAGATCAGCCCCAGCATTTT	CASSYAQRDQPQHF
TRBV7-2	TRBJ2-5	.	TRBD1	TGTGCCAGCAGCTTAACCTTGGGACAGTCTTACCAAGAGACCCAGTACTTC	CASSLTLGQSYQETQYF
TRBV18	TRBJ1-5	.	TRBD1	TGTGCCAGCTCACCAGACAGGGGGAGCAATCAGCCCCAGCATTTT	CASSPDRGSNQPQHF
TRBV6-1	TRBJ2-6	.	.	TGTGCCAGCAGTGAGGACGGGATCTCTGGGGCCAACGTCCTGACTTTC	CASSEDGISGANVLTF
TRBV7-9	TRBJ2-4	few	.	TGTGCCAGCAGCTTAACAGAAATTCAGTACTTC	CASSLTEIQYF
TRBV19	TRBJ2-1	.	.	TGTGCCAGTAGTATGCAGGGTAGTGGAGATGAGCAGTTCTTC	CASSMQGSGDEQFF
TRBV5-6	TRBJ1-4	.	TRBD1	TGTGCCAGCAGCACGACAGGGGGGTCGACTAATGAAAAACTGTTTTTT	CASSTTGGSTNEKLFF
TRBV29-1	TRBJ1-2	.	.	TGCAGCGTTGATGCCTTTCAGGGGTCCTATGGCTACACCTTC	CSVDAFQGSYGYTF
TRBV7-7	TRBJ2-2	.	.	TGTGCCAGCAGCTTAGGGGTCAGGTCCGGGGAGCTGTTTTTT	CASSLGVRSGELFF
TRBV6-4	TRBJ1-1	.	.	TGTGCCAGCAGTGTGAGTGTGAACACTGAAGCTTTCTTT	CASSVSVNTEAFF
TRBV7-2	TRBJ1-1	.	.	TGTGCCAGCAGCTTAGTTGGGGGCGGGGCTTTCTTT	CASSLVGGGAFF
TRBV29-1	TRBJ2-7	once	TRBD2	TGCAGCGCCTCTGTAGCGGGGGTTTCCTACGAGCAGTACTTC	CSASVAGVSYEQYF
TRBV7-2	TRBJ1-1	.	TRBD1	TGTGCCAGCAGCTCAAAGGGACAGGGTGGGACTGAAGCTTTCTTT	CASSSKGQGGTEAFF
TRBV7-2	TRBJ1-2	.	.	TGTGCCAGCAGCTTAGCGAACAGGGCGGATGGCTACACCTTC	CASSLANRADGYTF
TRBV21-1	TRBJ2-2	.	.	TGTGCCAGCAGCAAAGGTCGGGGGGGCGTCACCGGGGAGCTGTTTTTT	CASSKGRGGVTGELFF
TRBV5-4	TRBJ1-2	once	TRBD1	TGTGCCAGCAGCGTTCAGGGGGACCGGCATGGCTACACCTTC	CASSVQGDRHGYTF
TRBV6-5	TRBJ2-5	.	TRBD2	TGTGCCAGCAGTTATGAGGGACTAGCGCAAGAGACCCAGTACTTC	CASSYEGLAQETQYF
TRBV5-4	TRBJ2-5	.	.	TGTGCCAGCAGCTTGGGAGGCTTAGCGGAGACCCAGTACTTC	CASSLGGLAETQYF
TRBV5-1	TRBJ1-4	few	.	TGCGCCAGCAGCTTCGGACAGACAACTAATGAAAAACTGTTTTTT	CASSFGQTTNEKLFF
TRBV9	TRBJ2-7	.	TRBD1	TGTGCCAGCAGCCGCCGGGACAGCTCCTACGAGCAGTACTTC	CASSRRDSSYEQYF
TRBV30	TRBJ1-3	once	TRBD1	TGTGCCTGGTCCTGGACAGGGGGAAACACCATATATTTT	CAWSWTGGNTIYF